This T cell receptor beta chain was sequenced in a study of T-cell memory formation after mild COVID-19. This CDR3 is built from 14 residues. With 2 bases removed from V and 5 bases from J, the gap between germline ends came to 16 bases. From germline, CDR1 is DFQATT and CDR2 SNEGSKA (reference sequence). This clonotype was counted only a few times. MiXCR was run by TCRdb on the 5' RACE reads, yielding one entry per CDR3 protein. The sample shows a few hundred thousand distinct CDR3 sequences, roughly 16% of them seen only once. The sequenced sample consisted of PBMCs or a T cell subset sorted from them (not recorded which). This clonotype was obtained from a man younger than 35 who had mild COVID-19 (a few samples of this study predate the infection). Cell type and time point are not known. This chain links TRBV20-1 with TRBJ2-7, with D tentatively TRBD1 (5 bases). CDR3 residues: CSARRQGFPDEQYF. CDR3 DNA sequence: TGCAGTGCTAGACGGCAGGGATTTCCCGACGAGCAGTACTTC.